This T cell receptor (beta chain) was recorded in a study of T cells in Graves' hyperthyroidism and ophthalmopathy. This clonotype was counted only a few times. TCR beta CDR3 regions were amplified from RNA transcripts. The HTBI set primed first-round TCR CDR3 RT-PCR. TCRdb ran MiXCR on the multiplex PCR reads and lists one entry per CDR3 protein. The table has 250,000 to 300,000 distinct CDR3 sequences, over 12% seen once; the top ten hold 30%. Germline V lookup: CDR1 SNHLY, CDR2 FYNNEI. The CDR3 sequence is 15 residues long. Trimming shortened V by 5 bases and J by 4 bases, and 16 bases separated the two germline ends.

Sequencing was carried out using blood. The V and J genes are TRBV2 and TRBJ2-3, with D possibly TRBD2 on 6 matching bases. This clonotype was sampled from a woman in her forties or fifties with Graves' hyperthyroidism that later progressed to Graves' ophthalmopathy. CDR3 in amino acids: CASSRRALRADTQYF. In nucleotides, the CDR3 is TGTGCCAGCAGTCGGAGGGCCCTCAGGGCAGATACGCAGTATTTT. The full variable domain, in which reference TRBV2 and TRBJ2-3 provide the parts outside the CDR3, is EPEVTQTPSHQVTQMGQEVILRCVPISNHLYFYWYRQILGQKVEFLVSFYNNEISEKSEIFDDQFSVERPDGSNFTLKIRSTKLEDSAMYFCASSRRALRADTQYFGPGTRLTVL.